The rows below give T cell receptor beta chains drawn from one sample of a study of cytotoxic CD8 clonotypes in ibrutinib-treated CLL. Libraries were prepared by immunoSEQ multiplex PCR; TCRdb keeps only in-frame clonotypes and omits some of them. The sample holds some 61,000 clones, 68% seen once. The sample consisted of PBMCs, taken after 12 months of ibrutinib treatment. These receptors originate from a human donor with chronic lymphocytic leukemia. Each CDR3 is given with its conserved first and last residue. The D gene is left open where the match is weak. Not every row has a clone size; where given, it reads once, few, many or a size class.

CDR3: CAIDRESSYEQYF
DNA: TGTGCCATTGACAGGGAGAGTTCCTACGAGCAGTACTTC
V: TRBV7-7
size: once
J: TRBJ2-7
D: TRBD1

CDR3: CASSVGGGQYGYTF
DNA: TGTGCCAGCAGCGTAGGAGGGGGGCAGTATGGCTACACCTTC
V: TRBV9
size: -
J: TRBJ1-2
D: -

CDR3: CASSPNVDWGTEAFF
DNA: TGTGCCAGCTCACCAAACGTCGACTGGGGGACTGAAGCTTTCTTT
V: TRBV18
size: -
J: TRBJ1-1
D: -

CDR3: CASSLQGGNYEQYF
DNA: TGTGCCAGCAGTTTACAGGGTGGTAACTACGAGCAGTACTTC
V: TRBV2
size: -
J: TRBJ2-7
D: -

CDR3: CASSELRASYEQYF
DNA: TGTGCCAGCAGTGAATTGCGGGCCTCGTACGAGCAGTACTTC
V: TRBV2
size: -
J: TRBJ2-7
D: -

CDR3: CASSQEATSSYNEQFF
DNA: TGTGCCAGCAGCCAAGAGGCGACGAGCTCCTACAATGAGCAGTTCTTC
V: TRBV4-2
size: -
J: TRBJ2-1
D: -

CDR3: CASSNLGSPLHF
DNA: TGTGCCAGCAGTAATCTGGGATCACCCCTCCACTTT
V: TRBV28
size: few
J: TRBJ1-6
D: -

CDR3: CASSPRARGRVGGEQFF
DNA: TGTGCCAGCAGCCCCAGGGCTAGAGGACGGGTTGGGGGTGAGCAGTTCTTC
V: TRBV5-4
size: -
J: TRBJ2-1
D: -

CDR3: CAISAGPYSPLHF
DNA: TGTGCCATCAGTGCAGGGCCCTATTCACCCCTCCACTTT
V: TRBV10-3
size: few
J: TRBJ1-6
D: -

CDR3: CASSDSLGRRTEAFF
DNA: TGTGCCAGCAGTGATTCCCTCGGGCGTCGGACTGAAGCTTTCTTT
V: TRBV25-1
size: -
J: TRBJ1-1
D: -

CDR3: CASSGPDSPLHF
DNA: TGTGCCAGCAGCGGCCCTGACTCACCCCTCCACTTT
V: TRBV6-6
size: -
J: TRBJ1-6
D: -

CDR3: CASRREGDSDGYTF
DNA: TGTGCCAGCAGGAGGGAGGGAGACTCAGATGGCTACACCTTC
V: TRBV7-9
size: -
J: TRBJ1-2
D: -

CDR3: CASGGGNEKLFF
DNA: TGTGCCAGCGGGGGGGGTAATGAAAAACTGTTTTTT
V: TRBV28
size: -
J: TRBJ1-4
D: -

CDR3: CASSPDRRDTEAFF
DNA: TGTGCCAGCAGCCCGGACCGGAGGGACACTGAAGCTTTCTTT
V: TRBV5-4
size: -
J: TRBJ1-1
D: -

CDR3: CASSTSTDTQYF
DNA: TGTGCCAGCAGCACTAGCACAGATACGCAGTATTTT
V: TRBV2
size: -
J: TRBJ2-3
D: -

CDR3: CASSLGRSDTQYF
DNA: TGTGCCAGCAGCTTAGGTCGCTCAGATACGCAGTATTTT
V: TRBV7-8
size: -
J: TRBJ2-3
D: -

CDR3: CASRLLGRGRDTQYF
DNA: TGTGCCAGCAGACTTCTGGGGCGGGGGCGAGATACGCAGTATTTT
V: TRBV7-2
size: -
J: TRBJ2-3
D: -

CDR3: CASSSRHGQETQYF
DNA: TGTGCCAGTAGTAGCCGACATGGGCAAGAGACCCAGTACTTC
V: TRBV19
size: -
J: TRBJ2-5
D: -

CDR3: CASSSPQGGRTGELFF
DNA: TGCGCCAGCAGCTCGCCACAGGGGGGACGAACCGGGGAGCTGTTTTTT
V: TRBV5-1
size: -
J: TRBJ2-2
D: TRBD1

CDR3: CASTTGQGTYGYTF
DNA: TGTGCCAGCACTACTGGACAAGGCACCTATGGCTACACCTTC
V: TRBV9
size: few
J: TRBJ1-2
D: -

CDR3: CAWSERGLRGYTF
DNA: TGTGCCTGGAGTGAACGGGGGCTCCGAGGCTACACCTTC
V: TRBV30
size: few
J: TRBJ1-2
D: -

CDR3: CASSPGLTNYGYTF
DNA: TGTGCCAGCAGTCCGGGACTGACTAACTATGGCTACACCTTC
V: TRBV6-4
size: -
J: TRBJ1-2
D: -

CDR3: CASSLLAGETSYNEQFF
DNA: TGTGCCAGTAGCCTACTAGCGGGGGAGACCTCCTACAATGAGCAGTTCTTC
V: TRBV19
size: -
J: TRBJ2-1
D: TRBD2

CDR3: CASSSWTSGGVRNEQFF
DNA: TGTGCCAGCAGTTCCTGGACTAGCGGGGGGGTCCGGAATGAGCAGTTCTTC
V: TRBV27
size: -
J: TRBJ2-1
D: TRBD2

CDR3: CASSPGSSGANVLTF
DNA: TGTGCCAGCTCACCGGGGAGCTCTGGGGCCAACGTCCTGACTTTC
V: TRBV18
size: few
J: TRBJ2-6
D: -

CDR3: CASSLAGGYNSPLHF
DNA: TGCGCCAGCAGCTTGGCTGGGGGTTATAATTCACCCCTCCACTTT
V: TRBV5-1
size: -
J: TRBJ1-6
D: -

CDR3: CASSFRGQANEKLFF
DNA: TGTGCCAGCAGCTTTAGGGGGCAGGCTAATGAAAAACTGTTTTTT
V: TRBV7-2
size: -
J: TRBJ1-4
D: TRBD1